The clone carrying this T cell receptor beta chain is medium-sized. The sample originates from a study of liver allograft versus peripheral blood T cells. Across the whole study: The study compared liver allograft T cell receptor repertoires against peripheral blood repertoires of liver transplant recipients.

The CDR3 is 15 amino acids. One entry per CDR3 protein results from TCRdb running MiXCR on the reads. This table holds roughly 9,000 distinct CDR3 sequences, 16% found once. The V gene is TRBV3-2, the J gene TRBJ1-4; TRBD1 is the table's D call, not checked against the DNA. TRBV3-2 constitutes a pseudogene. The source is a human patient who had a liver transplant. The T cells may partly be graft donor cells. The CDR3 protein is CASRRQGLANEKLFF. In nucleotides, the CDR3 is TGTGCCAGCAGGCGACAGGGTTTAGCTAATGAAAAACTGTTTTTT.